This T cell receptor (beta chain) was sequenced during a study of vaccination and CD4 T cells after COVID-19. Study background: Post-vaccination specimens were collected at a median of roughly 65 days following dose two (range 14 to 241). Control cultures were supplied with a CEFX pool, an HIV-1 Nef pool, or no peptide at all.

This CDR3 region has 12 residues. Germline CDR1 GTSNPN, CDR2 SVGIG (reference sequence). The germline V and J ends were trimmed by 5 bases and 3 bases, with 10 bases remaining between them. This sample's treatment: roughly nine-day PBMC culture with coronavirus spike peptide pools or control peptides (ViraFEST assay). It was before the COVID-19 pandemic (2011-2018) that the unexposed donor's CD4+ T cells were collected. Cell culture was performed with 1.5 million to 2 million PBMCs per well in the presence of about 10 IU/ml IL-2 and about 9.4 ug/ml peptide pools. Fresh medium (containing IL-2) replaced half the medium on days 3 and 7. On this clonotype: Its antigen is as yet unknown.

Cultured CD4+ T-cell DNA underwent Oncomine TCR Beta short-read sequencing. MiXCR was run by TCRdb on the PCR reads, yielding one entry per CDR3 protein. The table shows about 7,000 distinct CDR3 sequences, with 46% occurring only once. The origin of this receptor is a human donor in good health. Sequenced input: CD4+ T cells from blood, cultured in vitro. The rearrangement joins TRBV30 to TRBJ1-1; D is unclear. The CDR3 sequence: CAWGWADTEAFF. The CDR3 DNA reads TGTGCCTGGGGGTGGGCGGACACTGAAGCTTTCTTT.